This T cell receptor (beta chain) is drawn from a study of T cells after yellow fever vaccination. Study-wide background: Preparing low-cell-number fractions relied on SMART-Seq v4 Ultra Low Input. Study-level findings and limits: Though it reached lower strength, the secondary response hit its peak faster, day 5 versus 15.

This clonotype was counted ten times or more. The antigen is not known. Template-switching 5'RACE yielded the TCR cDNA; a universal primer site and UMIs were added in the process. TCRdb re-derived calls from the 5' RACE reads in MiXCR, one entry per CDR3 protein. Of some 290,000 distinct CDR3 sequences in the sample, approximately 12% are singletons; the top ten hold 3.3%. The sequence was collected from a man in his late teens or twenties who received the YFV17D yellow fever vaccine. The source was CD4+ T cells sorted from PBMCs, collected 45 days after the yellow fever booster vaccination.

The CDR3 region is CASSQARTGGWSKNIQYF. The CDR3 DNA is TGCGCCAGCAGCCAAGCCCGGACAGGGGGCTGGTCCAAAAACATTCAGTACTTC. J is TRBJ2-4 and V is TRBV4-3; 11 bases align to TRBD1. The J segment lost 2 bases and the V segment lost 1 base, leaving 7 bases of the junction unmatched. Germline CDR1 is LGHNA and CDR2 is YSLEER. The length of the CDR3 is 18 residues.